One and the same sample provided the 20 T cell receptor beta chains below, sequenced in a study of blood T cell repertoires in COVID-19 (dated by TCRdb to the early 2020s). Library creation used the immunoSEQ multiplex PCR assay. TCRdb carries this immuneACCESS record with in-frame sequences only. Its versions omit some clonotypes, under half of them owing to an unresolved V gene in the studies checked, with the rest unexplained. The sample table holds about 150,000 clones, of which about 79% were seen once. About 29% of the sample lies in the top ten. Sequencing was performed on peripheral blood. These receptors came from a woman aged 55-70 years with acute or convalescent COVID-19.

This clone was observed once. The J gene is TRBJ1-3, the V gene TRBV7-2; weak D call: TRBD1 (6 bases). The CDR3 runs to 14 residues. Per germline, CDR1 SGHTA and CDR2 FQGNSA. V was trimmed by 2 bases and J by 4 bases, leaving 9 bases between them. CDR3 nucleotides: TGTGCCAGCAGCTTATGGGGGCCAGGAAACACCATATATTTT. Protein sequence: CASSLWGPGNTIYF.

The gene calls are TRBV7-3 and TRBJ1-1; D call uncertain. The length of the CDR3 is 13 residues. The germline V and J ends were trimmed by 5 bases and 0 bases, with 7 bases remaining between them. Looked up from germline, CDR1 is SGHTA and CDR2 is FQGTGA. CDR3 in amino acids: CASSAHLNTEAFF. For the CDR3, the DNA is TGTGCCAGCAGCGCGCATCTGAACACTGAAGCTTTCTTT.

The V gene is TRBV11-3, the J gene TRBJ2-2, with 7 bases aligning to TRBD2. Losses at the gene ends were 4 bases for V and 5 bases for J; bases not matched to a gene: 7. This CDR3 region has 15 residues. Germline-derived CDR1 and CDR2 are SGHNT and YENEEA. The CDR3 protein is CASSSKGEGTGELFF. CDR3 sequence (DNA): TGTGCCAGCAGCTCGAAAGGGGAGGGTACCGGGGAGCTGTTTTTT.

The chain couples TRBV14 to TRBJ1-5; 7 positions match TRBD1. Germline loops: CDR1 SGHDN, CDR2 FVKESK. V was pared by 1 base and J by 6 bases, with 0 bases of the junction left unmatched. The CDR3 is 13 amino acids. The CDR3, as DNA: TGTGCCAGCAGCCAAGGGACAGGTCAGCCCCAGCATTTT. Protein product: CASSQGTGQPQHF.

The CDR3 reads CASSGGTVNEQYV. The CDR3 DNA reads TGCGCCAGCAGTGGGGGGACAGTTAACGAGCAGTACGTC. The chain employs TRBV10-2 and TRBJ2-7; 7 bases are a match to TRBD1. Germline assignment: CDR1 WSHSY and CDR2 SAAADI. Trimming at V came to 4 bases and at J to 5 bases, leaving 5 bases not matched to a gene. CDR3 length: 13 residues.

This sequence joins TRBV23-1 and TRBJ1-2; 9 bases agree with TRBD1. TRBV23-1 is labeled an ORF, and its function is uncertain. The CDR3 is 17 amino acids. With V trimmed by 3 bases and J by 3 bases, 11 bases remained unmatched. CDR3 coding DNA: TGCGCCAGCAGTCACCCCGTTACAGGGGGCTGGGACTATGGCTACACCTTC. It yields the protein CASSHPVTGGWDYGYTF.

The chain couples TRBV24-1 to TRBJ2-3; possible D gene TRBD2, 7 bases. Trimming shortened V by 3 bases and J by 5 bases, and 14 bases separated the two germline ends. From germline, CDR1 is KGHDR and CDR2 SFDVKD. The CDR3 has 15 amino acids. Here the CDR3 reads CATSDGWGGRDTQYF. The CDR3 nucleotides read TGTGCCACCAGTGATGGGTGGGGGGGCAGAGATACGCAGTATTTT.

The V gene is TRBV29-1, the J gene TRBJ1-2; maybe TRBD1 (5 bases). V was clipped by 4 bases and J by 4 bases, with 13 bases between them. CDR1 and CDR2 from the germline V gene are SQVTM and ANQGSEA. There are 13 residues in the CDR3. This CDR3 is CSVGKGLGYGYTF. CDR3 sequence (DNA): TGCAGCGTTGGAAAGGGGCTCGGCTATGGCTACACCTTC.

This clone has only a few counts. J is TRBJ1-5 and V is TRBV19, with D maybe TRBD1 (5 bases). Germline V gene lookup returns CDR1 LNHDA and CDR2 SQIVND (reference sequence). The ends were cut back, 1 base at V and 7 bases at J, with 14 bases in the middle. CDR3 length equals 15 residues. CDR3 in amino acids: CASSIVEGSRQPQHF. The CDR3 coding sequence is TGTGCCAGTAGTATAGTGGAGGGGTCGCGGCAGCCCCAGCATTTT.

Worth noting for this clone: The sample carries other DNA sequences with the same CDR3. The chain uses TRBV5-1 and TRBJ1-5, with 12 bases that match TRBD1. J gave up 6 bases and V 4 bases, and 5 bases lay outside the gene matches. CDR1 SGHRS and CDR2 YFSETQ come from the germline V gene. The CDR3 runs 15 residues. The CDR3 nucleotides read TGCGCCAGCAGCCCGGGACAGGGGGCTATTCAGCCCCAGCATTTT. Its translation is CASSPGQGAIQPQHF.

The rearrangement uses TRBV3-1 (or the pseudogene TRBV3-2) and TRBJ2-1, with 8 bases aligning to TRBD2. Trimming removed 6 bases from V and 0 bases from J; junction bases left unmatched: 7. The CDR3 runs to 16 residues. Germline V lookup: CDR1 LGHDT, CDR2 YNNKEL (reference sequence). The chain's CDR3 is CASSPWAGGSYNEQFF. CDR3 nucleotides: TGTGCCAGCAGTCCCTGGGCGGGGGGCTCCTACAATGAGCAGTTCTTC.

The sample holds one count of this clone. The chain links TRBV5-4 to TRBJ2-5; a weak D match, TRBD1 (6 bases). V was clipped by 2 bases and J by 3 bases, with 11 bases between them. Germline V gene data show CDR1 as SGHNT and CDR2 as YYREEE (reference sequence). The CDR3 has 14 residues. The CDR3 DNA follows: TGTGCCAGCAGCTTAGACAGGAGAGAAGAGACCCAGTACTTC. This translates into CASSLDRREETQYF.

V usage is TRBV28 and J usage is TRBJ1-2; 10 nucleotides agree with TRBD1. Per the germline V gene, CDR1 is MDHEN and CDR2 is SYDVKM. V gave up 11 bases and J gave up 3 bases; unmatched junction bases: 6. This CDR3 is 13 amino acids long. The CDR3 nucleotides read TGTGCCGGCTCCGGGACAGGGGACTATGGCTACACCTTC. Translating gives CAGSGTGDYGYTF.

This chain joins TRBV7-2 and TRBJ2-1; 10 nucleotides line up with TRBD2. V lost 3 bases, J lost 0 bases, and 2 bases stayed unmatched. This CDR3 is built from 16 residues. Per germline, CDR1 SGHTA and CDR2 FQGNSA. The CDR3 protein is CASSLASGSSYNEQFF. CDR3 nucleotides: TGTGCCAGCAGCTTGGCTAGCGGGAGCTCCTACAATGAGCAGTTCTTC.

V gene TRBV4-1 combines with J gene TRBJ2-7, with 7 bases identical to TRBD2. This CDR3 comprises 15 residues. V shed 3 bases and J 3 bases; nucleotides not matched to a gene: 8. The germline V gene has CDR1 MGHRA and CDR2 YSYEKL. The CDR3 reads CASSQASGKNYEQYF. DNA for the CDR3: TGCGCCAGCAGCCAGGCTAGCGGAAAAAACTACGAGCAGTACTTC.

V gene TRBV28 combines with J gene TRBJ2-2, with D possibly TRBD2 on 6 matching bases. V was pared by 2 bases and J by 5 bases, with 12 bases between. The CDR3 loop spans 15 amino acids. Per the germline V gene, CDR1 is MDHEN and CDR2 is SYDVKM. The CDR3 DNA follows: TGTGCCAGCAGTTTAGCCTCAAGCGGGACCGGGGAGCTGTTTTTT. This sequence encodes CASSLASSGTGELFF.

This chain joins TRBV14 and TRBJ1-3; a possible D gene is TRBD1 (6 bases). Germline loops: CDR1 SGHDN, CDR2 FVKESK. The ends were cut back, 6 bases at V and 2 bases at J, with 14 bases in the middle. This CDR3 has 15 amino acids. CDR3 sequence: CASSQQGPAGNTIYF. The DNA for the CDR3 is TGTGCCAGCAGTCAACAGGGTCCCGCTGGAAACACCATATATTTT.

The J gene is TRBJ2-6, the V gene TRBV29-1; maybe TRBD2 (6 bases). Germline assignment: CDR1 SQVTM and CDR2 ANQGSEA. The CDR3 has 16 residues. Trimming took 6 bases from V and 2 from J, leaving 17 bases between them. In nucleotides, the CDR3 is TGCAGCGTAACATCGCGGGGCACGGCTGGGGCCAACGTCCTGACTTTC. It is translated as CSVTSRGTAGANVLTF.

The rearrangement links TRBV6-7 to TRBJ2-3, with 8 positions matching TRBD2. TRBV6-7 carries the ORF label, with uncertain function. This CDR3 comprises 18 residues. Trimming removed 6 bases from V and 1 base from J; junction bases left unmatched: 15. CDR3: CASSLGTSSFDRTDTQYF. The CDR3 coding sequence is TGTGCCAGCAGCCTTGGGACTAGTTCATTCGACCGCACAGATACGCAGTATTTT.

This clone has just a few counts. The genes are TRBV7-8 and TRBJ1-1; the D gene is possibly TRBD1 (6 bases). This CDR3 comprises 12 residues. From germline, CDR1 is SGHVS and CDR2 FQNEAQ. Trimming removed 4 bases at V and 8 bases at J, with 11 bases between. DNA for the CDR3: TGTGCCAGCAGCTCAGGACAGAAAGAAGCTTTCTTT. Its translation is CASSSGQKEAFF.